A selection of T cell receptor beta chains follows, all from one sample in a study of cytomegalovirus exposure and HLA in healthy donors. The table came from immunoSEQ multiplex PCR; TCRdb's copy has only in-frame clones and leaves some out. The sample lists tens of thousands of clones, 60% to 85% occurring once. Sample: PBMCs. The receptors were sampled from a male donor in good health and CMV-seronegative. CDR3s include the opening cysteine and the closing phenylalanine or tryptophan. The order of the fields is V gene, CDR3 protein.

TRBV14,CASSPLAGGPGQETQYF
TRBV5-1,CASSLHRDSSYEQYF
TRBV11-2,CASSDDPGYSTDTQYF
TRBV21-1,CASREGRGRPGPLGYEQFF
TRBV5-1,CASSLTLSGTDPYEQYF
TRBV2,CASSAQRSSYNEQFF
TRBV27,CAKPGQGSRSYNSPPHF
TRBV11-2,CASSLLGGTEAFF
TRBV7-9,CASSSGDTIYF
TRBV7-2,CASSYKLAGEHVQYF
TRBV9,CASSARGSGGLSSYNEQFF
TRBV28,CASSSGVNYGYTF
TRBV9,CASSSSNTGELFF
TRBV10-3,CAINRGQQETQYF
TRBV7-9,CASSLNRASGLSSYNEQFF
TRBV29-1,CSAVDKSSEAFF
TRBV18,CASSPLSTGGTEAFF
TRBV6-1,CASEWAGYYGYTF
TRBV4-1,CASSQAPASGRGEQYF
TRBV30,CAWSRDRPYGYTF
TRBV30,CAWIPHRANSPLHF
TRBV5-1,CASSFTGENTEAFF
TRBV10-1,CASSESGGQGSDTQYF
TRBV27,CASSPGQLGEQYF
TRBV5-5,CASSFGDLYEQFF
TRBV19,CASTKQGAGQPQHF
TRBV29-1,CSASDTGQGNEQFF
TRBV27,CASSQYNEQFF
TRBV27,CASADPGQGYYEQYF
TRBV7-9,CASSLEQRNTEAFF
TRBV19,CASSKRPFSYRELFF
TRBV7-2,CASSSRGGGIQFF
TRBV6-5,CASSPNFSGNTIYF
TRBV27,CASSLASPDTQYF
TRBV7-2,CASSLDGQGHTEAFF